This paragraph covers one TCR beta chain sequence. Its antigen is currently unknown. This sample is part of a study of vaccination and CD4 T cells after COVID-19. In the study overall: Every participant had a vaccine, which was either BNT162b2 or mRNA-1273, given in two doses.

The CDR3 extends over 15 amino acids. Trimming stripped 3 bases from V and 0 bases from J, with 10 bases between. Germline V gives CDR1 MDHEN, CDR2 SYDVKM. Treatment given: roughly 10-day PBMC culture with coronavirus spike peptide pools or control peptides (ViraFEST assay). Cultured CD4+ T cell DNA underwent sequencing with the Oncomine TCR Beta short-read assay. MiXCR was run by TCRdb on the PCR reads, yielding one entry per CDR3 protein. The profile shows around 14,000 distinct CDR3 sequences, about 55% of them singletons. The sample in question was CD4+ T cells from blood, cultured in vitro, obtained before SARS-CoV-2 vaccination. The sequence was collected from a human donor who had recovered from COVID-19. V usage is TRBV28 and J usage is TRBJ2-3; D possibly corresponds to TRBD2 (5 bases). The CDR3 DNA reads as TGTGCCAGCAGTTTTTCGACGGGGAGCACAGATACGCAGTATTTT. Translation: CASSFSTGSTDTQYF. The entire variable domain, with the rest obtained from reference TRBV28 and TRBJ2-3, is as follows: DVKVTQSSRYLVKRTGEKVFLECVQDMDHENMFWYRQDPGLGLRLIYFSYDVKMKEKGDIPEGYSVSREKKERFSLILESASTNQTSMYLCASSFSTGSTDTQYFGPGTRLTVL.